The entry below describes one T cell receptor (beta chain). These data are taken from a study of Ad26.COV2.S vaccination and SARS-CoV-2 variants. Treatment reported: some 20 received Ad26.COV2.S at low or high dose, single or two shots; 5 received placebo; per-sample allocation not given. Sample collection was performed on day 63 after the first vaccine or placebo injection. Assay: immunoSEQ multiplex PCR; the TCRdb copy retains only in-frame clones and omits some. The table shows roughly 320,000 clones, with about nine tenths occurring only once. V dropped 4 bases and J dropped 0 bases, with 9 bases sitting between them. CDR3 length equals 14 residues. Germline V gives CDR1 LGHDT, CDR2 YNNKEL (reference sequence).

This specimen was peripheral blood, taken in a trial of Ad26.COV2.S vaccine versus placebo. This sequence originates from a person aged 18-65 years who received the Ad26.COV2.S COVID-19 vaccine or a placebo. The chain combines TRBV3-1 (or the pseudogene TRBV3-2) with TRBJ1-2; no clear D. The CDR3 protein is CASSPTHTNYGYTF. CDR3 sequence (DNA): TGTGCCAGCAGCCCAACACATACTAACTATGGCTACACCTTC.